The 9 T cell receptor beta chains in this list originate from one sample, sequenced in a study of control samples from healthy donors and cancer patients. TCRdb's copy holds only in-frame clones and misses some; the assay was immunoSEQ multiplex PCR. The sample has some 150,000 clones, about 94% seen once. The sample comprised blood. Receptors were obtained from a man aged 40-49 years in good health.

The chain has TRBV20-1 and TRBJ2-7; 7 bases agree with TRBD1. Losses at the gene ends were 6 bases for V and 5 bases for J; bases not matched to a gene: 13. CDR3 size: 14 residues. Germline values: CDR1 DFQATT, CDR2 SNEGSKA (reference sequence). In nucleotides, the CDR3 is TGCAGTGCCAGTAACACAGGGGCCAGCCACGAGCAGTACTTC. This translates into CSASNTGASHEQYF.

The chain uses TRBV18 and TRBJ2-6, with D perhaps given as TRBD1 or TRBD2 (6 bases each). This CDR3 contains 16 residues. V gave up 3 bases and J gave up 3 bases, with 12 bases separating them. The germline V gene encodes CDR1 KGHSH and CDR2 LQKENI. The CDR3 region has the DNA TGTGCCAGCTCACCGAGGGGGGCCAGTGGGGCCAACGTCCTGACTTTC. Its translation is CASSPRGASGANVLTF.

CDR3 coding DNA: TGTGCCAGCAACCCTACACAGGGATCTGCCTATGGCTACACCTTC. Amino acid sequence: CASNPTQGSAYGYTF. J is TRBJ1-2 and V is TRBV3-1 (or the pseudogene TRBV3-2); D might be TRBD1 (6 bases). Germline assignment: CDR1 LGHDT and CDR2 YNNKEL (reference sequence). CDR3 size: 15 residues. V was clipped by 7 bases and J by 4 bases, with 19 bases between them.

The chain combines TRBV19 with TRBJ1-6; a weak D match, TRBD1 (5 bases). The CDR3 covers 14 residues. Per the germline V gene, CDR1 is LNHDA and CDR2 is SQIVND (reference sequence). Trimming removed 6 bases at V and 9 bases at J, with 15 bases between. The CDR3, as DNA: TGTGCCAGTAGACCGGGACGGGGAGCTTCACCCCTCCACTTT. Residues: CASRPGRGASPLHF.

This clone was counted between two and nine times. The CDR3 DNA sequence: TGTGCCAGCAGCTCTACCCCCGGAAACTACGAGCAGTACTTC. This encodes CASSSTPGNYEQYF. The chain carries TRBV7-9 and TRBJ2-7; D unresolved. V was cut by 4 bases and J by 3 bases, with 13 bases left in between. This CDR3 contains 14 residues. From germline, CDR1 is SEHNR and CDR2 FQNEAQ (reference sequence).

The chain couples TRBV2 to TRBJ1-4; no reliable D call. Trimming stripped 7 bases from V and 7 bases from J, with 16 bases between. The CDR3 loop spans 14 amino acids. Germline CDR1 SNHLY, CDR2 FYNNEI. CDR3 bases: TGTGCCAGCAACCTCTTAGCTAGGTCTGAAAAACTGTTTTTT. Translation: CASNLLARSEKLFF.

The CDR3 DNA reads TGTGCCAGCAGTTATCAGTCGGTCTCTGGGGCCAACGTCCTGACTTTC. Protein product: CASSYQSVSGANVLTF. This chain links TRBV6-5 with TRBJ2-6; D gene uncertain. Germline lookup yields CDR1 MNHEY and CDR2 SVGAGI. Trimming took off 3 bases at V and 0 bases at J, with 9 bases between the two ends. There are 16 residues in the CDR3.

CDR3 sequence reads: CASRGTQVNEQYF. Written as DNA, the CDR3 is TGTGCCAGCAGAGGGACCCAAGTGAACGAGCAGTACTTC. The rearrangement links TRBV6-5 to TRBJ2-7; D could derive from TRBD1 or TRBD2 (5 bases each). The length of the CDR3 is 13 residues. Trimming left V 6 bases short and J 5 bases short, with 14 bases between. Germline CDR1 reads MNHEY; CDR2 reads SVGAGI.

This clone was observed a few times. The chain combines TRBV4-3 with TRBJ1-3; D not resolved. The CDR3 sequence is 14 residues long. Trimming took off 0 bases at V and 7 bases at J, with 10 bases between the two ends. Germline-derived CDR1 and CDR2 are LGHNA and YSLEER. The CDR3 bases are TGCGCCAGCAGCCAAGATACCCGTTGGAACACCATATATTTT. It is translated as CASSQDTRWNTIYF.